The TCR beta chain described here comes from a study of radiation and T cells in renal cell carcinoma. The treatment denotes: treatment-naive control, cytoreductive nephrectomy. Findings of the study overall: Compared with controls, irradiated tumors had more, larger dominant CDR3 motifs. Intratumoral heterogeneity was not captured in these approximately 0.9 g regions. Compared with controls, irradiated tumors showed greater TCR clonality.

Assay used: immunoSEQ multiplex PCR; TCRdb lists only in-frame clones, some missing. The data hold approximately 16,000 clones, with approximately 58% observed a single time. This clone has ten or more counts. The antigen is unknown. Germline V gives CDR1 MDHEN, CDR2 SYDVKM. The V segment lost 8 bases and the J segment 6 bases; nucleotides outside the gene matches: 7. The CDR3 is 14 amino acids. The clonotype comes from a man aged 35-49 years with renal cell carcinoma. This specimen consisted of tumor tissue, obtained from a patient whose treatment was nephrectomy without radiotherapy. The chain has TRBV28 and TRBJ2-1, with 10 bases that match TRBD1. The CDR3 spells CASEGQGSGNEQFF. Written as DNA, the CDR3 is TGTGCCAGCGAGGGACAGGGGAGTGGCAATGAGCAGTTCTTC.